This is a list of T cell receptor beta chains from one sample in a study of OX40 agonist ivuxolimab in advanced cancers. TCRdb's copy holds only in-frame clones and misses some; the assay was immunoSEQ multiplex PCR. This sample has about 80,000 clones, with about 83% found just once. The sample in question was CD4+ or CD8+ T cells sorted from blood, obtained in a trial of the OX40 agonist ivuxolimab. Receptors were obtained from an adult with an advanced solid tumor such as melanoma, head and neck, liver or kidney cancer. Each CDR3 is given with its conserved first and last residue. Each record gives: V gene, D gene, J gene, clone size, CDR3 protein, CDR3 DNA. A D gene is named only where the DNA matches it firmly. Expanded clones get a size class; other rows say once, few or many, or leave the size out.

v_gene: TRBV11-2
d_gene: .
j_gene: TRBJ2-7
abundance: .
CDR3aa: CASSLVPQASYEQYF
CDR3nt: TGTGCCAGCAGCTTGGTACCACAGGCCTCCTACGAGCAGTACTTC

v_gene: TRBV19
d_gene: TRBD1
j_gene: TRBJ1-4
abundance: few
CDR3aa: CASSMVGTGNEKLFF
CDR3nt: TGTGCCAGTAGTATGGTCGGGACAGGGAATGAAAAACTGTTTTTT

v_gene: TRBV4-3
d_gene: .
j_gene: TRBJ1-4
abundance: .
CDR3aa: CASSQDLRFGSGREKLFF
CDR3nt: TGCGCCAGCAGCCAAGATCTTAGGTTTGGTTCAGGGCGAGAAAAACTGTTTTTT

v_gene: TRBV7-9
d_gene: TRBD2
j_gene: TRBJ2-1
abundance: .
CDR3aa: CASSSPQREGLYEQFF
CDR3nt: TGTGCCAGCAGCTCCCCCCAGCGGGAGGGCCTCTATGAGCAGTTCTTC

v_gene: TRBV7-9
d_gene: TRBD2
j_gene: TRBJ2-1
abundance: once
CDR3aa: CASSYRRWEGDNEQFF
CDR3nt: TGTGCCAGCAGCTACCGGCGGTGGGAGGGAGACAATGAGCAGTTCTTC

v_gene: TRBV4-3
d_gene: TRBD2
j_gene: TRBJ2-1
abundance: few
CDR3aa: CASSSRAGDGEQFF
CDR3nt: TGCGCCAGCAGCTCGCGGGCGGGGGATGGTGAGCAGTTCTTC

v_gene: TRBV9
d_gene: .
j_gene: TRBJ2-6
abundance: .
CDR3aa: CASSSLPGKNVLTF
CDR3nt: TGTGCCAGCAGCAGTCTCCCTGGTAAGAACGTCCTGACTTTC

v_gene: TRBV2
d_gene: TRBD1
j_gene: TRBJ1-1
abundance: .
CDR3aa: CASSKQGQGTEAFF
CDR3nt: TGTGCCAGCAGTAAACAGGGGCAGGGCACTGAAGCTTTCTTT

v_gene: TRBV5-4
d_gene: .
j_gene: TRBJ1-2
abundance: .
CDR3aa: CASSLDWGARGYTF
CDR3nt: TGTGCCAGCAGCTTGGATTGGGGGGCTCGTGGCTACACCTTC

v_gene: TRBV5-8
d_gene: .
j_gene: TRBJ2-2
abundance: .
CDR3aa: CASTGRRDNTGELFF
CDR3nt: TGTGCCAGCACCGGGCGCAGGGACAACACCGGGGAGCTGTTTTTT

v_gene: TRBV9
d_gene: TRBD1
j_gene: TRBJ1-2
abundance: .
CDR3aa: CASQGTGNYGYTF
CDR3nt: TGTGCCAGCCAAGGGACAGGGAACTATGGCTACACCTTC

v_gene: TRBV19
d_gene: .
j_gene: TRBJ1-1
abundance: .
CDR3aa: CASSIARRTEAFF
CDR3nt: TGTGCCAGTAGTATAGCGCGGCGCACTGAGGCTTTCTTT

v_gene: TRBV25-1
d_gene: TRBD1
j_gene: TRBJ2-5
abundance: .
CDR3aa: CASSGQGKWETQYF
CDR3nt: TGTGCCAGCAGTGGACAGGGGAAGTGGGAGACCCAGTACTTC

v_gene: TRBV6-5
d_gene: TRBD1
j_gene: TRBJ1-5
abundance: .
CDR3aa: CASSSPTGYSNQPQHF
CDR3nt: TGTGCCAGCAGTTCTCCGACAGGGTATAGCAATCAGCCCCAGCATTTT

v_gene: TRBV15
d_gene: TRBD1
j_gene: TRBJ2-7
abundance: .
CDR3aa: CATSPRQGYEQYF
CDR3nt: TGTGCCACCAGCCCACGACAGGGGTACGAGCAGTACTTC